This TCR beta chain is from a study of CD8 T cells in Susac syndrome. From blood CD8+ and CD4+ T cells, TCR beta sequences were generated. TEMRA cells were enriched by FACS, and CD4+ and CD8+ T cells were negatively isolated. General study results and limits: A relatively small number of individuals underwent TCR sequencing and HLA analysis.

Random hexamers were used to reverse transcribe the RNA input (roughly 0.5 to 1 ug). immunoSEQ multiplex PCR amplified TCR beta CDR3 across 54 Vbeta, 13 Jbeta. TCRdb passed the immunoSEQ multiplex PCR reads through MiXCR, listing each CDR3 protein once. The table has about 47,000 distinct CDR3 sequences, 90% to 95% seen once; the top ten hold 0.4% to 0.5%. Points on this clonotype: Antigen specificity is unknown.

The V and J ends lost 7 bases and 2 bases, in that order; junction bases with no gene match: 6. Germline V lookup: CDR1 LNHDA, CDR2 SQIVND (reference sequence). CDR3 length: 14 residues. The specimen was CD8+ T cells from PBMCs. The chain joins TRBV19 to TRBJ1-1, with TRBD1 matching 8 bases. The origin of this receptor is a human donor in good health. The CDR3 loop reads CASTYRGANTEAFF. Here the CDR3 DNA reads TGTGCCAGTACATACAGGGGGGCCAACACTGAAGCTTTCTTT.